A single sample gave rise to the 18 T cell receptor beta chains below, sequenced in a study of breast tumors, draining lymph nodes, adjacent tissues. Samples came from axillary lymph nodes draining the breast cancer. TCRdb recomputed calls from the multiplex PCR reads with MiXCR, one row per CDR3 protein. The table lists approximately 300,000 distinct CDR3 sequences, about 30% of them singletons. Sequencing input: axillary lymph node tissue. The receptors here all came from a female donor with breast cancer. Some clones in this sample may be carry-over from other donors' samples.

This clonotype appeared many times. This rearrangement joins TRBV4-2 to TRBJ1-2; D call uncertain. The CDR3 is 16 amino acids. Germline-derived CDR1 and CDR2 are LGHNA and YNFKEQ. V lost 0 bases to trimming and J lost 3 bases, with 14 bases between them. The chain's CDR3 is CASSQDLIRVDYGYTF. DNA for the CDR3: TGTGCCAGCAGCCAAGATCTTATCCGGGTGGACTATGGCTACACCTTC.

As DNA, the CDR3 is TGTGCCAGCAGTGAAGTTGAGACTAGCCCCTTTCAAGAGACCCAGTACTTC. Its translation is CASSEVETSPFQETQYF. The V and J genes are TRBV2 and TRBJ2-5; 7 bases map to TRBD2. The CDR3 contains 17 residues. Losses at the gene ends were 1 base for V and 2 bases for J; bases not matched to a gene: 10. Germline values: CDR1 SNHLY, CDR2 FYNNEI.

The rearrangement uses TRBV6-1 and TRBJ2-7, with a weak D call TRBD2 (5 bases). CDR3 length: 14 amino acids. The V end lost 5 bases, the J end lost 2 bases, and 13 bases lay between the germline ends. CDR1 is MNHNS and CDR2 is SASEGT in the germline V gene. In nucleotides, the CDR3 is TGTGCCAGCAGTCAAAGAGCGGCAACCTACGAGCAGTACTTC. It translates to CASSQRAATYEQYF.

Ten or more counts support this clonotype. This chain uses TRBV4-3 with TRBJ2-5; 9 bases match TRBD1. Looked up from germline, CDR1 is LGHNA and CDR2 is YSLEER. Trimming removed 3 bases from V and 5 bases from J; junction bases left unmatched: 4. The CDR3 has 14 amino acids. The CDR3 sequence: CASSHPGQGETQYF. CDR3 DNA sequence: TGCGCCAGCAGCCACCCTGGACAGGGGGAGACCCAGTACTTC.

Concerning this clonotype itself: This may come from a read error, since a much larger clone is one base off. Likely a read error: the CDR3 ends without its conserved phenylalanine or tryptophan. This chain uses TRBV5-5 with TRBJ2-2; 14 bases are shared with TRBD2. Germline V gene sequence: CDR1 SGHKS, CDR2 YYEKEE (reference sequence). The V and J ends lost 3 bases and 5 bases, in that order; junction bases with no gene match: 12. This CDR3 is 19 amino acids long. The CDR3 region is CASSWGLAGEGRGTGELFL. The DNA of the CDR3 is TGTGCCAGCAGCTGGGGACTAGCGGGAGAGGGGCGGGGGACCGGGGAGCTGTTTCTT.

This clonotype came up many times. The chain couples TRBV11-1 to TRBJ2-3; 10 bases map to TRBD2. Germline V lookup: CDR1 SGHAT, CDR2 FQDESV (reference sequence). The CDR3 has 15 residues. V lost 6 bases to trimming and J lost 5 bases; unmatched junction nucleotides: 8. As DNA, the CDR3 is TGTGCCAGCAGTTCTAGCGGGAGCCAGTTAGATACGCAGTATTTT. Its translation is CASSSSGSQLDTQYF.

This clonotype has a count of ten or more. The DNA of the CDR3 is TGTGCCACCAGTCCTAGCGGCTACACCGGGGAGCTGTTTTTT. Translating gives CATSPSGYTGELFF. The V call is TRBV24-1, the J call TRBJ2-2; 7 bases align to TRBD2. Trimming cost V 6 bases and J 3 bases; bases outside gene matches: 3. Germline CDR1 reads KGHDR; CDR2 reads SFDVKD. The CDR3 is 14 residues long.

This clonotype was picked up many times. V and J are TRBV4-3 and TRBJ1-2; 10 positions match TRBD1. There are 16 residues in the CDR3. CDR1 is LGHNA and CDR2 is YSLEER in the germline V gene. Losses at the gene ends were 1 base for V and 4 bases for J; bases not matched to a gene: 6. The CDR3: CASSQAGQGRVYGYTF. CDR3 coding DNA: TGCGCCAGCAGCCAAGCGGGACAGGGGAGGGTCTATGGCTACACCTTC.

With respect to this clonotype: The conserved phenylalanine or tryptophan normally closing the CDR3 is absent here, so this likely arose from a read error. This chain uses TRBV7-2 with TRBJ1-6, with D unclear. This CDR3 has 14 residues. In germline, CDR1 is SGHTA, CDR2 FQGNSA. CDR3 amino acids: CASSLGAYSSPLHL. DNA for the CDR3: TGTGCCAGCAGCTTAGGTGCCTATAGTTCACCCCTCCACCTT.

Many counts were recorded for this clonotype. This chain joins TRBV12-3 or TRBV12-4 and TRBJ2-1, with D hard to call. The CDR3 runs to 15 residues. The V end lost 5 bases, the J end lost 2 bases, and 13 bases lay between the germline ends. Here the CDR3 reads CASSTGLPAYNEQFF. Written as DNA, the CDR3 is TGTGCCAGCAGTACCGGGCTGCCAGCCTACAATGAGCAGTTCTTC.

At least ten counts were recorded for this clonotype. The V and J genes are TRBV9 and TRBJ2-3; no firm D call. Germline values: CDR1 SGDLS, CDR2 YYNGEE. CDR3 length: 14 residues. V was clipped by 4 bases and J by 1 base, with 10 bases between them. The CDR3 DNA follows: TGTGCCAGCAGCAACAGCCTTCGCACAGATACGCAGTATTTT. It specifies CASSNSLRTDTQYF.

This clonotype was counted many times. This chain links TRBV6-1 with TRBJ1-4; D is unclear. The CDR3 is made up of 15 amino acids. V lost 1 base and J 12 bases, leaving 18 bases between the germline ends. Germline V gene sequence: CDR1 MNHNS, CDR2 SASEGT. The CDR3 sequence: CASSEDYGGTAELFF. In DNA form, the CDR3 reads TGTGCCAGCAGTGAAGACTATGGAGGTACGGCGGAACTGTTTTTT.

Of note for this clonotype: An end of the junction does not agree with germline; a read error may underlie this. J is TRBJ1-4 and V is TRBV29-1, with TRBD1 matching over 7 bases. Germline-derived CDR1 and CDR2 are SQVTM and ANQGSEA. The CDR3 has 15 residues. Written as DNA, the CDR3 is TGCAGCGTTGCAGGGACAGTCGAATCCAATGAAAAACTGGTTTTT. Encoded protein: CSVAGTVESNEKLVF.

The J gene is TRBJ2-2, the V gene TRBV3-1; 11 positions agree with TRBD2. CDR3 length: 14 residues. The germline V gene encodes CDR1 LGHDT and CDR2 YNNKEL (reference sequence). After removal of 3 bases from V and 7 bases from J, the junction contained 1 base not matched to a gene. CDR3 sequence reads: CASSQGLAVGELFF. CDR3 in DNA: TGTGCCAGCAGCCAGGGACTAGCGGTCGGGGAGCTGTTTTTT.

In this sample, this clonotype turned up many times. The rearrangement joins TRBV24-1 to TRBJ2-3; 8 nucleotides line up with TRBD2. CDR3 size: 15 residues. Germline trimming cut 9 bases from V and 5 bases from J; bases unmatched to any gene: 12. The V gene's germline CDR1 is KGHDR and CDR2 SFDVKD. The CDR3 sequence: CATGFYGRAGDTQYF. CDR3 sequence (DNA): TGTGCCACCGGGTTCTACGGGAGGGCGGGAGATACGCAGTATTTT.

This clonotype was seen ten or more times. As DNA, the CDR3 is TGCAGCGTCTCAACCGGGACCCAGTACTTC. Translation: CSVSTGTQYF. The V call is TRBV29-1, the J call TRBJ2-5; D ambiguous. Deletions cut 6 bases from V and 7 bases from J, with 9 bases between. Germline CDR1 SQVTM, CDR2 ANQGSEA. The CDR3 consists of 10 residues.

This clonotype was counted at least ten times. The rearrangement links TRBV7-2 to TRBJ1-2; D unclear. Trimming took off 7 bases at V and 4 bases at J, with 19 bases between the two ends. CDR1 SGHTA and CDR2 FQGNSA come from the germline V gene. The CDR3 sequence is 15 residues long. The CDR3 spells CASTPRPGPLYGYTF. The DNA of the CDR3 is TGTGCCAGCACCCCCCGCCCCGGACCTCTCTATGGCTACACCTTC.

The sample holds many counts of this clonotype. The J gene is TRBJ2-7, the V gene TRBV12-3 or TRBV12-4; D is perhaps TRBD1 or TRBD2 (5 bases each). V was pared by 6 bases and J by 3 bases, with 12 bases between. CDR3 length equals 13 residues. The chain's CDR3 is CASRDSGSYEQYF. DNA for the CDR3: TGTGCCAGCAGAGACAGTGGGAGCTACGAGCAGTACTTC.